This T cell receptor beta chain derives from a study of PD-1 blockade in classical Hodgkin lymphoma. The protocol was immunoSEQ multiplex PCR, while the TCRdb copy is restricted to in-frame clones and leaves out a portion. The sample gives roughly 100,000 clones, about three quarters of which show up once; about a tenth is in the top ten. The time point here: cycle 4 day 1 (C4D1), after more than five weeks of nivolumab. Every single patient, without exception, relapsed after autologous stem cell transplantation, and brentuximab vedotin exposure varied. The CDR3 sequence is 14 residues long. V was trimmed by 8 bases and J by 2 bases, leaving 12 bases between them. Germline CDR1 is MNHEY and CDR2 is SVGAGI. To note about this clone: Its antigen remains unknown.

Study-level results: Partial responders and progressors had significantly lower baseline TCR diversity. The study reported lower baseline TCR diversity in newly diagnosed patients than in healthy donors.

The sequencing here drew on peripheral blood mononuclear cells (PBMCs), taken before the fourth cycle of nivolumab. The sequence derives from a human donor with classical Hodgkin lymphoma. This chain joins TRBV6-5 and TRBJ1-4; a weak D match, TRBD1 (6 bases). The CDR3 region has the DNA TGTGCCAGCGCTTCGAGGGGGACTAATGAAAAACTGTTTTTT. Its translation: CASASRGTNEKLFF.